This T cell receptor beta chain was identified during a study of cytomegalovirus exposure and HLA in healthy donors. At the level of the study: Sequencing of about 200 million T cells in an earlier analysis found some 100 million unique TCR beta sequences.

The primer mix had 60 Vbeta and 13 Jbeta primers. Measured with immunoSEQ multiplex PCR; TCRdb has only the in-frame clones, and not every one. In the table there are over 100,000 clones, about 86% of which are singletons. V lost 5 bases and J 2 bases, leaving 19 bases between the germline ends. The CDR3 has 16 amino acids. From germline, CDR1 is ENHRY and CDR2 SYGVKD. This clonotype was obtained from a woman aged 25-40 years in good health and CMV-seronegative. The material sequenced was PBMCs. V gene TRBV10-3 combines with J gene TRBJ2-7; the D is unclear. DNA of the CDR3: TGTGCCATCAGTAACCTAAACAGTGTCCTAACCTACGAGCAGTACTTC. This encodes CAISNLNSVLTYEQYF.